This T cell receptor beta chain originates from a study of long-term antiretroviral therapy in people with HIV. Whole-study findings and limits: ART was followed by higher diversity that remained below transplant donor controls.

Of note for this clone: Antigen specificity is unknown.

Every participant gave one or more pre-ART and two or more post-ART PBMC samples. Only United States sites treated participants with HIV. Running of the v3.0 immunoSEQ assay took place at survey level. Using immunoSEQ multiplex PCR, the repertoire was profiled, and TCRdb retains in-frame clones only, with some absent. The sample has around 30,000 clones, over 90% seen once. Trimming pared 2 bases from V and 8 bases from J, leaving 9 bases between. The CDR3 covers 12 residues. Germline V gene sequence: CDR1 MDHEN, CDR2 SYDVKM. The specimen was unsorted PBMCs, collected 6.5 years after starting antiretroviral therapy. This sequence joins TRBV28 and TRBJ1-2; no reliable D call. The origin of this receptor is a woman aged 35 to 49 with HIV. CDR3 in amino acids: CASSLMREGYTF. The DNA for the CDR3 is TGTGCCAGCAGTTTAATGAGAGAGGGCTACACCTTC.